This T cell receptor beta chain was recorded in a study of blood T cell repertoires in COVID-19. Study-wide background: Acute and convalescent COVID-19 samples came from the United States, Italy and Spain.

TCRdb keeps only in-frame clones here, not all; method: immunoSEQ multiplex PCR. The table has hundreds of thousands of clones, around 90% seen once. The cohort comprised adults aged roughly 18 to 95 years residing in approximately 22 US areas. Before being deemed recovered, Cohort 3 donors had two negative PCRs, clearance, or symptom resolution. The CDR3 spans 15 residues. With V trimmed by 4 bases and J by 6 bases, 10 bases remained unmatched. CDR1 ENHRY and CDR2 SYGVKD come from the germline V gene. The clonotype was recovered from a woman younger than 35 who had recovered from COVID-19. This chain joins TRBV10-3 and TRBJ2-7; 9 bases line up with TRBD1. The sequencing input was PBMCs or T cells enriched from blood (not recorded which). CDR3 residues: CAISGPGQGRVEQYF. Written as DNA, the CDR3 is TGTGCCATCAGTGGACCGGGACAGGGAAGGGTCGAGCAGTACTTC.